This entry features one TCR beta chain sequence. Its antigen is currently unknown. PCR was performed a second time for about 7 to 12 cycles using a sample-barcoded 5' primer and a J-beta primer mix. Every cDNA was tagged by a template-switch adaptor with 12 random nucleotides. One entry per CDR3 protein results from TCRdb running MiXCR on the 5' RACE reads. The sample has about 1.4 million distinct CDR3 sequences; roughly 64% are singletons. This sample was taken from a study of blood T cells in healthy people across ages. In germline, CDR1 is DFQATT, CDR2 SNEGSKA (reference sequence). After removal of 0 bases from V and 4 bases from J, the junction contained 8 bases not matched to a gene. The CDR3 contains 16 residues. Findings and limits, study-wide: Older individuals had lower TCR beta diversity per million T cells (the decline was roughly linear).

All donors came from Russia, were Caucasian and healthy, and spanned ages about 6 to 95. Total RNA extracted from each sample amounted to at least 6 micrograms. Source material: blood. The receptor's source is a man aged 18 to 29 in good health. This sequence joins TRBV20-1 and TRBJ2-1; 8 bases fit TRBD2. Written as DNA, the CDR3 is TGCAGTGCTAGAGATAGAACTAGCGGCCAATACAATGAGCAGTTCTTC. Translated: CSARDRTSGQYNEQFF.